The 3 T cell receptor beta chains below come from one sample, sequenced in a study of blood T cell repertoires in COVID-19. Generated by immunoSEQ multiplex PCR, the TCRdb table keeps only in-frame clones and is missing some. Here the sample spans about 200,000 clones, approximately 85% being singletons. Sequenced input: PBMCs or T cells enriched from blood (not recorded which). The receptors shown here come from a man between 35 and 55 years old who had recovered from COVID-19.

V gene TRBV27 combines with J gene TRBJ2-7, with 12 bases lining up with TRBD2. Trimming removed 6 bases from V and 3 bases from J; junction bases left unmatched: 9. Germline loops: CDR1 MNHEY, CDR2 SMNVEV (reference sequence). The CDR3 has 16 amino acids. CDR3 sequence: CASRDPGLAGIYEQYF. The CDR3 nucleotides read TGTGCCAGCAGGGACCCTGGACTAGCGGGAATCTACGAGCAGTACTTC.

The chain recombines TRBV3-1 (or the pseudogene TRBV3-2) with TRBJ2-5; the match to TRBD2 covers 10 bases. The CDR3 length is 15 residues. Germline V gene data show CDR1 as LGHDT and CDR2 as YNNKEL (reference sequence). After removal of 0 bases from V and 4 bases from J, the junction contained 2 bases not matched to a gene. As DNA, the CDR3 is TGTGCCAGCAGCCAAGAGGTAGCGGGAGGAGAGACCCAGTACTTC. The encoded protein is CASSQEVAGGETQYF.

The chain joins TRBV25-1 to TRBJ2-7; a possible D gene is TRBD2 (5 bases). V lost 3 bases and J lost 4, with 16 bases in between. This CDR3 is built from 15 residues. The germline CDR1 and CDR2 sequences are MGHDK and SYGVNS. The chain's CDR3 is CASSDQPFGGYEQYF. For the CDR3, the DNA is TGTGCCAGCAGTGATCAGCCATTCGGCGGGTACGAGCAGTACTTC.